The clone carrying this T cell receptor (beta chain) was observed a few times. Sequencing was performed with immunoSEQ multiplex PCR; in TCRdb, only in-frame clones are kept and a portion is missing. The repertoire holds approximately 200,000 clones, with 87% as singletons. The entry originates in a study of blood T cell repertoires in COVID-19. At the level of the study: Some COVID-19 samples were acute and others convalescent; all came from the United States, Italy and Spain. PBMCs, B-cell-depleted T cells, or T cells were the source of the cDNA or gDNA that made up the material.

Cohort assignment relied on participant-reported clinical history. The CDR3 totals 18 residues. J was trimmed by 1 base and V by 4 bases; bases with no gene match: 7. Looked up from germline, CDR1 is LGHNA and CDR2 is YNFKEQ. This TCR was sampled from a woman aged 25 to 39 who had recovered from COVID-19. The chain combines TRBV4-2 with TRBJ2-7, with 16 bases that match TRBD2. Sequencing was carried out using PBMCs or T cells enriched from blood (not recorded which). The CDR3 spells CASSPFGTSGGGSYEQYF. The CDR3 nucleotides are TGTGCCAGCAGCCCCTTCGGGACTAGCGGGGGGGGATCCTACGAGCAGTACTTC.